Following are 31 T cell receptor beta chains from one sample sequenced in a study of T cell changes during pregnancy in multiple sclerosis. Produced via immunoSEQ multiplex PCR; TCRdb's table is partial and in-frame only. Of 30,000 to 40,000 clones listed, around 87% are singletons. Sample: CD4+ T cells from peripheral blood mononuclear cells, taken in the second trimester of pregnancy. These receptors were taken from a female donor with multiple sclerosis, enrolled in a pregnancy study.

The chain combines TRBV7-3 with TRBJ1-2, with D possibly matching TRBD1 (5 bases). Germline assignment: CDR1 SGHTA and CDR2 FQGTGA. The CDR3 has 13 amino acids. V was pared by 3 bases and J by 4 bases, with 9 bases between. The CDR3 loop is CASSLGGGYGYTF. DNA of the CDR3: TGTGCCAGCAGCTTGGGGGGGGGCTATGGCTACACCTTC.

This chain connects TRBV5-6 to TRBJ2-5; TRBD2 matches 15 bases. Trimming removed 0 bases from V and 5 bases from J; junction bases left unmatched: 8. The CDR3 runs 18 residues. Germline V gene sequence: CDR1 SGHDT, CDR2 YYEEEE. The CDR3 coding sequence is TGTGCCAGCAGCTTGGCCCAGGGGACTAGCGGGAGGTCGGAGACCCAGTACTTC. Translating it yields CASSLAQGTSGRSETQYF.

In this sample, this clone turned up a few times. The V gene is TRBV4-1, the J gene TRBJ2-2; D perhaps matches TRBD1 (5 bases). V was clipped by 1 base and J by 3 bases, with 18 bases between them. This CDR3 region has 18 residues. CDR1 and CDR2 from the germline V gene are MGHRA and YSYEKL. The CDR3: CASSQVGVRTSDTGELFF. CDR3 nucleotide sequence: TGCGCCAGCAGCCAAGTGGGTGTGAGGACATCTGACACCGGGGAGCTGTTTTTT.

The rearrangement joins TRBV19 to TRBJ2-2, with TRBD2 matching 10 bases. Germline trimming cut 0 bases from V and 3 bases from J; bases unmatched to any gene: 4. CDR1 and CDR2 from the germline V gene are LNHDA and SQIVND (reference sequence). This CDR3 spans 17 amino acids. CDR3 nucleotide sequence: TGTGCCAGTAGTATAGATCGGCTAGCGGGAGACACCGGGGAGCTGTTTTTT. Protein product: CASSIDRLAGDTGELFF.

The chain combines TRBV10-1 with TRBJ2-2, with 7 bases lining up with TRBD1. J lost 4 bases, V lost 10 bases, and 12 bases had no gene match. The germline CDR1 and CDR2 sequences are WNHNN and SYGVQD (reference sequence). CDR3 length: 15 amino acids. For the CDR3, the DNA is TGCGCCAACCCGGAGGACAGGTCTCCCACCGGGGAGCTGTTTTTT. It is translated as CANPEDRSPTGELFF.

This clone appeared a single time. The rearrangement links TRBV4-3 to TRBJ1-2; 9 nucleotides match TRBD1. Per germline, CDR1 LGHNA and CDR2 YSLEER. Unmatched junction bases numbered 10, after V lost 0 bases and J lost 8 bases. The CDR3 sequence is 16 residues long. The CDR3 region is CASSQDISTGGGGYTF. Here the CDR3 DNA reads TGCGCCAGCAGCCAAGATATTTCGACAGGGGGGGGAGGCTACACCTTC.

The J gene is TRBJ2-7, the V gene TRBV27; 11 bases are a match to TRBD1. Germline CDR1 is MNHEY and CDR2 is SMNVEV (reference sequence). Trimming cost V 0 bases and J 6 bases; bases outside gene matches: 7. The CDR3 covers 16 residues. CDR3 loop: CASSLSSGTGGVEQYF. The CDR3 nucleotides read TGTGCCAGCAGTTTATCCTCCGGGACAGGGGGAGTCGAGCAGTACTTC.

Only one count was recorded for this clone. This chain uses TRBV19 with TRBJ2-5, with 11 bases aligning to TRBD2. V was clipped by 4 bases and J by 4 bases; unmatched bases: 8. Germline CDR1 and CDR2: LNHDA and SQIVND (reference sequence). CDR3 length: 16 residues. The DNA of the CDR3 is TGTGCCAGTAGTAGTATAGCGGGAGGGCCAGGAGAGACCCAGTACTTC. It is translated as CASSSIAGGPGETQYF.

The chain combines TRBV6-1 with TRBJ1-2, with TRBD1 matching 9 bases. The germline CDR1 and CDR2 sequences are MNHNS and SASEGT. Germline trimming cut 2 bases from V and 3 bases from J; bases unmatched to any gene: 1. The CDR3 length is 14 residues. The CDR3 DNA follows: TGTGCCAGCAGTGAAACAGGGGGCGACTATGGCTACACCTTC. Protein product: CASSETGGDYGYTF.

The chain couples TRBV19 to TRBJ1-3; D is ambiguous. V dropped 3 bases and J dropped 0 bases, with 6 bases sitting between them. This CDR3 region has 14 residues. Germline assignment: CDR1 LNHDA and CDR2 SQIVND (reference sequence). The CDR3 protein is CASSMPSSGNTIYF. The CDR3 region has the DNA TGTGCCAGTAGTATGCCCAGCTCTGGAAACACCATATATTTT.

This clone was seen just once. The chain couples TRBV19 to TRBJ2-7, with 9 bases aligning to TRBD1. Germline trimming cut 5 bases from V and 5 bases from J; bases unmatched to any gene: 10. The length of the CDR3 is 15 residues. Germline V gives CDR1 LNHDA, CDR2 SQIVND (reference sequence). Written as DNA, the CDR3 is TGTGCCAGTAGTCCCCTAGGGACAGGGATCGACGAGCAGTACTTC. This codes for CASSPLGTGIDEQYF.

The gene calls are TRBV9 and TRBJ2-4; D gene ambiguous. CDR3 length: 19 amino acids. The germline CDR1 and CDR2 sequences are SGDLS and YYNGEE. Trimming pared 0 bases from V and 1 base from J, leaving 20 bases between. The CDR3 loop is CASSVGYSRQQNAKNIQYF. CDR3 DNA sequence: TGTGCCAGCAGCGTAGGTTACAGTCGGCAGCAGAATGCCAAAAACATTCAGTACTTC.

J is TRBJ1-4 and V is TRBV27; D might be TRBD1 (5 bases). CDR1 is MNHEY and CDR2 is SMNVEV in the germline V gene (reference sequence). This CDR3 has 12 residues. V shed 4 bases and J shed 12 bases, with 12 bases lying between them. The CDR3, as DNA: TGTGCCAGCAGTTCAACAGGTTATGAACTGTTTTTT. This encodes CASSSTGYELFF. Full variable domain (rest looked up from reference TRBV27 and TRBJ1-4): EAQVTQNPRYLITVTGKKLTVTCSQNMNHEYMSWYRQDPGLGLRQIYYSMNVEVTDKGDVPEGYKVSRKEKRNFPLILESPSPNQTSLYFCASSSTGYELFFGSGTQLSVL.

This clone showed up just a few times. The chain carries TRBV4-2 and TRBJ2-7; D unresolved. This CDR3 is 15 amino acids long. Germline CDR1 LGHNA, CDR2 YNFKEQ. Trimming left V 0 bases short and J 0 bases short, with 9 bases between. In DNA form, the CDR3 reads TGTGCCAGCAGCCAAGATCCCCCGGGCTCCTACGAGCAGTACTTC. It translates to CASSQDPPGSYEQYF.

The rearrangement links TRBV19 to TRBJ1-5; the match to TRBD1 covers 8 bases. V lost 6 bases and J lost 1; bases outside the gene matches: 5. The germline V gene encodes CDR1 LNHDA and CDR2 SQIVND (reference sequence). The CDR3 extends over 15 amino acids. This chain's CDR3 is CASRRQGRSNQPQHF. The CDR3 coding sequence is TGTGCCAGTAGACGACAGGGGAGAAGCAATCAGCCCCAGCATTTT.

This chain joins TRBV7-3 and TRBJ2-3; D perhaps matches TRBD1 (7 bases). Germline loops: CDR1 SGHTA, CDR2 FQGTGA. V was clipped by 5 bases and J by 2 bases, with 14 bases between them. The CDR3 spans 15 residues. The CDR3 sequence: CASSRERGLTDTQYF. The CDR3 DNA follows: TGTGCCAGCAGCCGGGAGAGGGGGCTCACAGATACGCAGTATTTT. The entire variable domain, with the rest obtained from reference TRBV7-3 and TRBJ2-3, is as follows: GAGVSQTPSNKVTEKGKYVELRCDPISGHTALYWYRQSLGQGPEFLIYFQGTGAADDSGLPNDRFFAVRPEGSVSTLKIQRTERGDSAVYLCASSRERGLTDTQYFGPGTRLTVL.

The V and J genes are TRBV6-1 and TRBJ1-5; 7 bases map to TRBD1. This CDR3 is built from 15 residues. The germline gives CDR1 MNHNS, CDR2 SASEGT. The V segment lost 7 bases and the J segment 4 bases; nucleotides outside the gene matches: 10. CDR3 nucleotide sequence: TGTGCCAGCAATCCTCCAGGGGGGCCGAATCAGCCCCAGCATTTT. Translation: CASNPPGGPNQPQHF.

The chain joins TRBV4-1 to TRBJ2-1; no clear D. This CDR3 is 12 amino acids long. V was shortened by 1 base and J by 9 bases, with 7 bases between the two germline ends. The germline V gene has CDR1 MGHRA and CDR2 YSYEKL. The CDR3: CASSQGESEQFF. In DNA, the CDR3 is TGCGCCAGCAGCCAAGGAGAGAGTGAGCAGTTCTTC.

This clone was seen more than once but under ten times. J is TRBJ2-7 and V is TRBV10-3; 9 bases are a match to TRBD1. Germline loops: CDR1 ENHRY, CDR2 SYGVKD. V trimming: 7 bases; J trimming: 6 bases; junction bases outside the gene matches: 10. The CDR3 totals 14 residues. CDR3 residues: CAINPGQGRVEQYF. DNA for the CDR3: TGTGCCATCAATCCGGGACAGGGCCGGGTCGAGCAGTACTTC.

The CDR3 DNA sequence: TGTGCCACCAGCAGCCGGACTAGCGGGAAATCCTACGAGCAGTACTTC. This translates into CATSSRTSGKSYEQYF. V gene TRBV15 combines with J gene TRBJ2-7; 12 bases are shared with TRBD2. V lost 3 bases and J lost 1; bases outside the gene matches: 4. Germline V CDR1 and CDR2: LNHNV, YYDKDF (reference sequence). The CDR3 has 16 residues.

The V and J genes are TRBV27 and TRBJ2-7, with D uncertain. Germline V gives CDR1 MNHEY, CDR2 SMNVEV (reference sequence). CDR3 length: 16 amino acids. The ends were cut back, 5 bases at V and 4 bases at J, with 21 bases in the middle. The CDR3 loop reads CASSPSIIHSGYEQYF. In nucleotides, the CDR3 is TGTGCCAGCAGTCCCTCTATCATTCATTCGGGTTACGAGCAGTACTTC.

CDR3 region: CASRDYVDTGELFF. CDR3 nucleotide sequence: TGTGCCAGCAGGGACTATGTTGACACCGGGGAGCTGTTTTTT. The rearrangement joins TRBV6-6 to TRBJ2-2; D may be TRBD2 (6 bases). This CDR3 region has 14 residues. Germline-derived CDR1 and CDR2 are MNHNY and SVGAGI (reference sequence). Trimming shortened V by 6 bases and J by 3 bases, and 11 bases separated the two germline ends.

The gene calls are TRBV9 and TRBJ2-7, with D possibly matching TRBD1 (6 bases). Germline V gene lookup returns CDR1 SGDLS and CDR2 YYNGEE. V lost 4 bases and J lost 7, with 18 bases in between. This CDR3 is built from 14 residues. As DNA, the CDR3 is TGTGCCAGCAGCCCGCGAATGATTCAGGGGGAGCAGTACTTC. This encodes CASSPRMIQGEQYF.

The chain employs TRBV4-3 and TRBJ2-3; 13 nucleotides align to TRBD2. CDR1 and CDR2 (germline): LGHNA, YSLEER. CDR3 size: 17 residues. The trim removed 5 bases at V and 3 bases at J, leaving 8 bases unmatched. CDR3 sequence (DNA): TGCGCCAGCAGCTCCCAACGGACTAGCGGGAGTACAGATACGCAGTATTTT. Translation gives CASSSQRTSGSTDTQYF.

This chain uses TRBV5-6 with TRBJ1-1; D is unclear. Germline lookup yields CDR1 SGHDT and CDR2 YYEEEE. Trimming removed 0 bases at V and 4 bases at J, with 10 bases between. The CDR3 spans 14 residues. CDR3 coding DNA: TGTGCCAGCAGCTTGGGCCCCGCGGGCACTGAAGCTTTCTTT. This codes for CASSLGPAGTEAFF. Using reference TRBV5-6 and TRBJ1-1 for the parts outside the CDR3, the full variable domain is DAGVTQSPTHLIKTRGQQVTLRCSPKSGHDTVSWYQQALGQGPQFIFQYYEEEERQRGNFPDRFSGHQFPNYSSELNVNALLLGDSALYLCASSLGPAGTEAFFGQGTRLTVV.

The chain's CDR3 is CASSPPGAAGDQPQHF. DNA for the CDR3: TGTGCCAGCTCACCACCCGGGGCGGCGGGGGATCAGCCCCAGCATTTT. The chain uses TRBV18 and TRBJ1-5, with a possible D match to TRBD1 (5 bases). Germline V gene sequence: CDR1 KGHSH, CDR2 LQKENI. Trimming removed 0 bases at V and 5 bases at J, with 14 bases between. This CDR3 contains 16 residues. Combining the CDR3 with reference TRBV18 and TRBJ1-5 gives the whole variable domain NAGVMQNPRHLVRRRGQEARLRCSPMKGHSHVYWYRQLPEEGLKFMVYLQKENIIDESGMPKERFSAEFPKEGPSILRIQQVVRGDSAAYFCASSPPGAAGDQPQHFGDGTRLSIL.

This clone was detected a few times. CDR3 residues: CASSEALTATEAFF. CDR3 DNA sequence: TGTGCCAGCAGTGAAGCGCTAACAGCCACTGAAGCTTTCTTT. The V gene is TRBV2, the J gene TRBJ1-1; unclear D gene. The CDR3 is 14 residues long. Trimming shortened V by 0 bases and J by 4 bases, and 9 bases separated the two germline ends. Germline CDR1 and CDR2: SNHLY and FYNNEI.

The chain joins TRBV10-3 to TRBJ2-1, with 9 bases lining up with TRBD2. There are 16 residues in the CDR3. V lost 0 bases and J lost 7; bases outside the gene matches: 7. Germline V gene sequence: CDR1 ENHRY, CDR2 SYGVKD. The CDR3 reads CAISESSGRFDNEQFF. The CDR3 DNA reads TGTGCCATCAGTGAGTCCAGCGGGAGGTTCGATAATGAGCAGTTCTTC.

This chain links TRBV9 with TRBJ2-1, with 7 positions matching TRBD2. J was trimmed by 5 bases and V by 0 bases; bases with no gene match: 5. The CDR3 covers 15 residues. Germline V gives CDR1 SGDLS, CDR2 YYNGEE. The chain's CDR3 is CASSVAAGAHNEQFF. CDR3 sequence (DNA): TGTGCCAGCAGCGTAGCGGCGGGAGCACACAATGAGCAGTTCTTC.

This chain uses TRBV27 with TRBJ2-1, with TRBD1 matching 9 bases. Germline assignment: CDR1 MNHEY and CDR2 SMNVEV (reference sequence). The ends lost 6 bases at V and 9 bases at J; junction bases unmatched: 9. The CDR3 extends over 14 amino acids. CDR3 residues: CASSWGQGRAEQFF. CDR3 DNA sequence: TGTGCCAGCAGCTGGGGACAGGGTCGTGCTGAGCAGTTCTTC.

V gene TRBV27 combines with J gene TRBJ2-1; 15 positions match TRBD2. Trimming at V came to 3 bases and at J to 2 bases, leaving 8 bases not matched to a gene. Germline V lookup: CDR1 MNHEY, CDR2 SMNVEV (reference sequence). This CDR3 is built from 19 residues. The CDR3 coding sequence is TGTGCCAGCAGTTTTGGACTAGCGGGAGGGCTCCTTCCCTACAATGAGCAGTTCTTC. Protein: CASSFGLAGGLLPYNEQFF.